The sample holds many counts of the clone carrying this T cell receptor beta chain. Antigen: not known. Of the isolated RNA, all was reverse transcribed, and so the sequenced material was expressed TCRB transcripts. Here immunoSEQ multiplex PCR was the method, and the copy in TCRdb shows in-frame clones only, minus some. This sample yields over 150,000 clones, of which about 7.8% are seen a single time; approximately 0.93% belongs to the top ten. There was one heparinised blood draw per donor, averaging approximately 120 mL. Based on CD45RO/CCR7/CD25/CD127/CD95/CD27, CD4+ regulatory, stem cell-like memory, naive and central memory cells were sorted. This sample stems from a study of beta chain features in type 1 diabetes. Germline CDR1 and CDR2: SGHNT and YYREEE (reference sequence). V lost 4 bases, J lost 5 bases, and 15 bases lay in between. This CDR3 contains 14 residues. Study-level findings and limits: Small HLA sub-analyses could not settle whether HLA shapes TCRB rearrangement. Moderate yet significant TCRB CDR3 shortening was seen in Type 1 diabetes patients in all four CD4+ subsets.

This sequence joins TRBV5-4 and TRBJ2-5; tentatively, D is TRBD2 (6 bases). The source of this sequence is a woman aged 40 to 50 with type 1 diabetes. Sequenced: central memory CD4+ T cells from blood. This CDR3 reads CASSPGGAGETQYF. The DNA of the CDR3 is TGTGCCAGCAGCCCCGGAGGGGCCGGGGAGACCCAGTACTTC.